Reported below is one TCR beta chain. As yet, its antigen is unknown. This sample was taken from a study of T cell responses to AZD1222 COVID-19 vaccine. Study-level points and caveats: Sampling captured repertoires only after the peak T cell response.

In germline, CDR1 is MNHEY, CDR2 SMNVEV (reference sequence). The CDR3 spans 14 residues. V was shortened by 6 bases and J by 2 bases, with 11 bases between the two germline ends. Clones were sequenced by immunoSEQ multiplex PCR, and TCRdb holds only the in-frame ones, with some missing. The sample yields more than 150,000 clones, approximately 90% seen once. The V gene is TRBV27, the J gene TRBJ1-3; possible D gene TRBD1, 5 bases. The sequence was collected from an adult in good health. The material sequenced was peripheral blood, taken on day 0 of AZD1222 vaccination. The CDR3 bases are TGTGCCAGCAGGTCCCAGGGAACTGGAAACACCATATATTTT. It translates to CASRSQGTGNTIYF.